A few counts support the clone carrying this TCR beta chain. Its antigen is still unknown. The CDR3 contains 18 residues. PCR used 60 Vbeta primers and 13 Jbeta primers. Only in-frame clones appear in the TCRdb table, and some are missing; sequencing was by immunoSEQ multiplex PCR. The repertoire holds some 90,000 clones, with about four fifths as singletons. This record comes from a study of cytomegalovirus exposure and HLA in healthy donors. Overall study findings and caveats: While the bulk of TCR sequences proved rare, some public TCRs turned up in many donors.

The chain carries TRBV21-1 and TRBJ2-5; the D call of TRBD1 is as the table states it, not checked on the DNA. TRBV21-1 is an annotated pseudogene. The receptor was isolated from a woman between 70 and 85 years old in good health and CMV-seropositive. Sequenced sample: PBMCs. The CDR3 nucleotides read TGTGCCAGCGACTGGTTCCAGATACCCAAGACAGACCAAGAGACCCAGTACTTC. Protein product: CASDWFQIPKTDQETQYF.